Listed below are T cell receptor beta chains from one sample, sequenced in a study of Graves' ophthalmopathy and Graves' hyperthyroidism. Each CDR3 protein gets one entry after TCRdb re-called the multiplex PCR reads with MiXCR. The sample shows around 1.1 million distinct CDR3 sequences, 35% to 45% of them seen only once. Sequencing was performed on peripheral blood or thyroid tissue (not recorded which). The origin of the receptors is an adult man with Graves' hyperthyroidism. CDR3s include the opening cysteine and the closing phenylalanine or tryptophan. The D gene is left open where the match is weak. Where a row states a size, it is once, few, many or the class of an expanded clone; other rows omit it.

DNA	CDR3	D	J	size	V
TGCGCCAGCAGCGTGTCCCCTCGGCATCGCATGAACACTGAAGCTTTCTTT	CASSVSPRHRMNTEAFF	-	TRBJ1-1	-	TRBV5-1
TGTGCCAGCAGCTTAATCGGACAGAATGGCTACACCTTC	CASSLIGQNGYTF	-	TRBJ1-2	many	TRBV7-9
TGTGCCAGCAGTTACGTCCCGGGACAGGGTACGGGGGGGGCCAACGTCCTGACTTTC	CASSYVPGQGTGGANVLTF	TRBD1	TRBJ2-6	many	TRBV2
TGTGCCAGCACCCTGGGGGGGTATGGCTACACCTTC	CASTLGGYGYTF	-	TRBJ1-2	many	TRBV12-3/TRBV12-4
TGCAGTGCAGAACTAGCGCCTGGCACAGATACGCAGTATTTT	CSAELAPGTDTQYF	TRBD2	TRBJ2-3	-	TRBV20-1
TGTGCCAGCTCACGACGACAGGGAGAGGGCGAGCAGTACTTC	CASSRRQGEGEQYF	TRBD1	TRBJ2-7	-	TRBV7-2
TGTGCCAGCAGTTTAAGGACAGGCGGCCGAGGGACCCAGTACTTC	CASSLRTGGRGTQYF	TRBD1	TRBJ2-5	few	TRBV6-5
TGTGCCAGTAGTATAGTTGCGGGAAGGGTCACCGGGGAGCTGTTTTTT	CASSIVAGRVTGELFF	-	TRBJ2-2	few	TRBV19
TGTGCCAGCATCCTGACAGGGGTCTCCTACGAGCAGTACTTC	CASILTGVSYEQYF	TRBD1	TRBJ2-7	-	TRBV5-8
TGTGCCATCAGTGACGCGGGACAGGGGCTGGTCACCGGGGAGCTGTTTTTT	CAISDAGQGLVTGELFF	TRBD1	TRBJ2-2	-	TRBV10-3
TGCAGTGCTAGAGGAAGGGACAGGCAGTTACGCTATGGCTACACCTTC	CSARGRDRQLRYGYTF	TRBD1	TRBJ1-2	many	TRBV20-1
TGTGCCAGCGGGGATGGACGGAACACTGAAGCTTTCTTT	CASGDGRNTEAFF	-	TRBJ1-1	-	TRBV7-3
TGTGCCACCATCTTTCCAGGGGAAGCTTTCTTT	CATIFPGEAFF	-	TRBJ1-1	few	TRBV24-1
TGCGCCAGCAGCCTTGACTTAAGGGGCCCTGGGGCCAACGTCCTGACTTTC	CASSLDLRGPGANVLTF	-	TRBJ2-6	few	TRBV4-3
TGTGCCAGCAGATCTTCGTCGTGGGACAGGGGGCGCGAGGAGACCCAGTACTTC	CASRSSSWDRGREETQYF	TRBD1	TRBJ2-5	-	TRBV6-4
TGTGCCGGCACGCCCAGCCCAACTAATGAAAAACTGTTTTTT	CAGTPSPTNEKLFF	-	TRBJ1-4	few	TRBV10-3
TGTGCCAGCACTTCGTCAGGGGAGCAAGAGACCCAGTACTTC	CASTSSGEQETQYF	-	TRBJ2-5	few	TRBV6-5
TGTGCCACCAGTGATTCTGGAATTGGCTACGAGCAGTACTTC	CATSDSGIGYEQYF	-	TRBJ2-7	many	TRBV24-1